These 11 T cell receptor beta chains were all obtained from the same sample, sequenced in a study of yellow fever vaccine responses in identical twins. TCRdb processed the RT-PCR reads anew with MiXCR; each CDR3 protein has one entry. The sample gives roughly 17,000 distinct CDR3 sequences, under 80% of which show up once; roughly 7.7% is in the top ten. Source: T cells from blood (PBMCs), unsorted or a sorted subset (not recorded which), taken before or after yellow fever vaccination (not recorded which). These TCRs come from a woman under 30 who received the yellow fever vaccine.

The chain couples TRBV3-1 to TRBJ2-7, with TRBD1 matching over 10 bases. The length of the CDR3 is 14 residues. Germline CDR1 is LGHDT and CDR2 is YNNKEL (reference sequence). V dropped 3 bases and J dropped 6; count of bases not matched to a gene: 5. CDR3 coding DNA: TGTGCCAGCAGCCACCGGGACAGGGGAAGCGAGCAGTACTTC. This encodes CASSHRDRGSEQYF.

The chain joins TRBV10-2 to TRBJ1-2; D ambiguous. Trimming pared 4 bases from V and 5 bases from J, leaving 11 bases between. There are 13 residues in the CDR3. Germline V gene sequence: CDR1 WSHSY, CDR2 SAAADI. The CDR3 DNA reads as TGCGCCAGCAGTGTGGGCTCCCCGTATGGCTACACCTTC. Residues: CASSVGSPYGYTF.

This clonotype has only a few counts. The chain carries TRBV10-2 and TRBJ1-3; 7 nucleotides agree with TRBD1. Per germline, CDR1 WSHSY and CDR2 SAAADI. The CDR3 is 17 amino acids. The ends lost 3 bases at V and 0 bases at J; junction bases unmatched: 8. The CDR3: CASSDPGTAHSGNTIYF. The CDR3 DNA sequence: TGCGCCAGCAGTGATCCTGGGACAGCACACTCTGGAAACACCATATATTTT.

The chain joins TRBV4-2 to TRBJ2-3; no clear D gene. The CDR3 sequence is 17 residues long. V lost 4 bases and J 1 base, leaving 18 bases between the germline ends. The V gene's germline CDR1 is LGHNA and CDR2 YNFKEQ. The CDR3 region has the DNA TGTGCCAGCAGCCCAGTTATACTACCCTCGGGCACAGATACGCAGTATTTT. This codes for CASSPVILPSGTDTQYF.

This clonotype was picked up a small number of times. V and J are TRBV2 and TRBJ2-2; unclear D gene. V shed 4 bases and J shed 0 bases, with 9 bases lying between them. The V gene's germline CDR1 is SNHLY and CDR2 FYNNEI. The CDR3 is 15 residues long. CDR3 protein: CASSVQPPNTGELFF. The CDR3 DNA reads TGTGCCAGCAGTGTCCAACCTCCGAACACCGGGGAGCTGTTTTTT.

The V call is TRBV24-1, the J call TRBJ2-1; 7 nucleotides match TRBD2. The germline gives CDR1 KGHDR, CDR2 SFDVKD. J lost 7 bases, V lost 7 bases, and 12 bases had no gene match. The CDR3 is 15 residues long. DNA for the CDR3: TGTGCCACCAGCGGTCCAGCGGGATATATAAATGAGCAGTTCTTC. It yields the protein CATSGPAGYINEQFF.

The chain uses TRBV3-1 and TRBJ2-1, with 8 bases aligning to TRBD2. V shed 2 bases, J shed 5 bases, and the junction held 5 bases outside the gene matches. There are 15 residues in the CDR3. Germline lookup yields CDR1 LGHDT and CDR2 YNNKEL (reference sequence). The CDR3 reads CASSQTGGNHNEQFF. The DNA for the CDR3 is TGTGCCAGCAGCCAAACGGGGGGGAATCACAATGAGCAGTTCTTC.

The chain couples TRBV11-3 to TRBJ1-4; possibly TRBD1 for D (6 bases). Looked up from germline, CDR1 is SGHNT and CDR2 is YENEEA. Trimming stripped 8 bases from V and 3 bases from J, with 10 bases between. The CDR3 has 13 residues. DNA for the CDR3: TGTGCCAGCGGCGGGACACCTAATGAAAAACTGTTTTTT. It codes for CASGGTPNEKLFF.

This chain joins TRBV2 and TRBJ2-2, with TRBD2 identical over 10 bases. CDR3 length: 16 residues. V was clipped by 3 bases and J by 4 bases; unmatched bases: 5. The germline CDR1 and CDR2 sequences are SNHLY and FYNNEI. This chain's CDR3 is CASSDIAGGGTGELFF. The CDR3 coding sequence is TGTGCCAGCAGTGATATAGCGGGAGGAGGCACCGGGGAGCTGTTTTTT.

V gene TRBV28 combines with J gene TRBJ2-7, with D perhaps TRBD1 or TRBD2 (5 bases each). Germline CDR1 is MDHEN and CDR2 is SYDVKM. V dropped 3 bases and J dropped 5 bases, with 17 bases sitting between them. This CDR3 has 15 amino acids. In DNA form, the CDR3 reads TGTGCCAGCAGTTTTTCGATAGGGACGGACAACGAGCAGTACTTC. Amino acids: CASSFSIGTDNEQYF.

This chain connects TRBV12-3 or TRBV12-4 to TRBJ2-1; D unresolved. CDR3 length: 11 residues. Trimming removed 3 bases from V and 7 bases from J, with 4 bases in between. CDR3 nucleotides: TGTGCCAGCAGTTTGATTAATGAGCAGTTCTTC. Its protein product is CASSLINEQFF.